The text below deals with one T cell receptor beta chain. Using immunoSEQ multiplex PCR, the repertoire was profiled, and TCRdb retains in-frame clones only, with some absent. The data hold some 91,000 clones, with less than 85% observed a single time. The sample comes from a study of blood T cell repertoires in COVID-19. V lost 0 bases to trimming and J lost 2 bases, with 9 bases between them. This CDR3 spans 15 amino acids. Germline values: CDR1 SGDLS, CDR2 YYNGEE. The gene calls are TRBV9 and TRBJ1-5, with D possibly matching TRBD1 (6 bases). The sequence derives from a human donor in a cohort sampled during active COVID-19. The material sequenced was peripheral blood. CDR3 coding DNA: TGTGCCAGCAGCGTAGATGGGGGCGGCAATCAGCCCCAGCATTTT. The encoded protein is CASSVDGGGNQPQHF.